Listed below are T cell receptor beta chains from one sample, sequenced in a study of shared clonotypes between healthy human individuals. Data came from immunoSEQ multiplex PCR; TCRdb stores just in-frame clones and leaves some out. The sample contains 1.4 million to 1.5 million clones, approximately 96% of which appear only once. The sequenced material came from naive CD4+ T cells sorted from blood. All receptors come from a man aged 25-45 years in good health. Both conserved end residues are part of each CDR3. A D gene is named only where the DNA matches it firmly. Clone size is not always given. Where it is, it says once, few, many or a class for expanded clones.

abundance,d_gene,j_gene,v_gene,len,CDR3aa,CDR3nt
NA,NA,TRBJ1-4,TRBV7-9,13,CASSPLGDGKLFF,TGTGCCAGCAGCCCACTGGGGGACGGAAAACTGTTTTTT
NA,NA,TRBJ2-5,TRBV18,13,CASSRISPETQYF,TGTGCCAGCTCTCGGATCAGCCCAGAGACCCAGTACTTC
NA,NA,TRBJ1-4,TRBV6-1,13,CASDRGPGEKLFF,TGTGCCAGCGATCGGGGTCCGGGTGAAAAACTGTTTTTT
NA,TRBD2,TRBJ2-1,TRBV5-1,16,CASSSPSGRSYNEQFF,TGCGCCAGCAGCTCCCCCAGCGGGAGGTCCTACAATGAGCAGTTCTTC
NA,NA,TRBJ2-6,TRBV9,21,CASSVAHSGRESSSGANVLTF,TGTGCCAGCAGCGTAGCCCACTCGGGGCGCGAATCCAGCTCTGGGGCCAACGTCCTGACTTTC
NA,NA,TRBJ1-5,TRBV4-1,17,CASSQDGAVGMNQPQHF,TGCGCCAGCAGCCAAGATGGCGCGGTGGGGATGAATCAGCCCCAGCATTTT
few,NA,TRBJ2-7,TRBV15,13,CATRGGGLYEQYF,TGTGCCACGAGGGGAGGGGGTTTGTACGAGCAGTACTTC
NA,NA,TRBJ2-2,TRBV6-1,11,CASSSLGELFF,TGTGCCAGCAGTTCTCTCGGGGAGCTGTTTTTT
NA,NA,TRBJ2-7,TRBV4-3,15,CASSQEGGRGPEQYF,TGCGCCAGCAGCCAAGAAGGAGGGCGGGGGCCCGAGCAGTACTTC
NA,NA,TRBJ2-1,TRBV6-6,15,CASSPPTFDTSEQFF,TGTGCCAGCAGTCCCCCAACATTTGATACGTCTGAGCAGTTCTTC
NA,NA,TRBJ1-1,TRBV7-2,14,CASSSPRKNTEAFF,TGTGCCAGCAGCTCACCCCGTAAGAACACTGAAGCTTTCTTT
NA,TRBD1,TRBJ1-5,TRBV19,17,CASSRLVGTAGNQPQHF,TGTGCCAGTAGTAGACTTGTCGGGACAGCGGGCAATCAGCCCCAGCATTTT